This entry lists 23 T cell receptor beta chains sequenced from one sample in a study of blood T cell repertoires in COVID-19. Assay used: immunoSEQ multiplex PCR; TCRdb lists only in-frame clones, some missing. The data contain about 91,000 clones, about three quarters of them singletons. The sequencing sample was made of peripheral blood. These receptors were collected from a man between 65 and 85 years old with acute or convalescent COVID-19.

For the CDR3, the DNA is TGTGCCAGCAACCACCGGGGGACCTACGAGCAGTACGTC. Translated: CASNHRGTYEQYV. The chain uses TRBV6-5 and TRBJ2-7; D possibly corresponds to TRBD2 (6 bases). CDR1 is MNHEY, CDR2 SVGAGI, per germline. Trimming took 7 bases from V and 2 from J, leaving 12 bases between them. The length of the CDR3 is 13 residues.

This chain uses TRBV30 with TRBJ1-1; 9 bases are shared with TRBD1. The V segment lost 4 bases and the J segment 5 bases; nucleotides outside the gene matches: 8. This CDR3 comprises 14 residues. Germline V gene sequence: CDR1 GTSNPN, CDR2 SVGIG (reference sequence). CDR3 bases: TGTGCCTGGAACCCCGGGACAGGGATAACTGAAGCTTTCTTT. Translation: CAWNPGTGITEAFF.

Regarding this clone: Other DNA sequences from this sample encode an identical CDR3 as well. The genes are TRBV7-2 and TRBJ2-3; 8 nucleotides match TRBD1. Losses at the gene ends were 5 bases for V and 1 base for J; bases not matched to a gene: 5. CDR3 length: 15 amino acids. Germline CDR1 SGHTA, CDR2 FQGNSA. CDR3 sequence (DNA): TGTGCCAGCAGCCCTCCGGGACAGGGCACAGATACGCAGTATTTT. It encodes CASSPPGQGTDTQYF.

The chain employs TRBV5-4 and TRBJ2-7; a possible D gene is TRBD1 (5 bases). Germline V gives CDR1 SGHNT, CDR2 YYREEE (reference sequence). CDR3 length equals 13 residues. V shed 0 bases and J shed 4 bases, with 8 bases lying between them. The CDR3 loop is CASSLVQGYEQYF. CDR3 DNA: TGTGCCAGCAGCTTGGTCCAGGGTTACGAGCAGTACTTC.

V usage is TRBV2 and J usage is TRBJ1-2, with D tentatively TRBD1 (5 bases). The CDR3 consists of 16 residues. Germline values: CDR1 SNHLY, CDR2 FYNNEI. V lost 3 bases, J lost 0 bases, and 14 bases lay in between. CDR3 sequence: CASSDSGLMTNYGYTF. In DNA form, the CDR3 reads TGTGCCAGCAGTGATTCGGGACTTATGACTAACTATGGCTACACCTTC.

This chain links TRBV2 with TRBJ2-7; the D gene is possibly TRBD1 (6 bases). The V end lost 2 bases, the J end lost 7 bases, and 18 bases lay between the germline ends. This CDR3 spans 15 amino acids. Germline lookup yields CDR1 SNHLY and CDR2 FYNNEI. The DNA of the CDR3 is TGTGCCAGCAGTGAACCAAGGACAGAGCAGGCGGAGCAGTACTTC. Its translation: CASSEPRTEQAEQYF.

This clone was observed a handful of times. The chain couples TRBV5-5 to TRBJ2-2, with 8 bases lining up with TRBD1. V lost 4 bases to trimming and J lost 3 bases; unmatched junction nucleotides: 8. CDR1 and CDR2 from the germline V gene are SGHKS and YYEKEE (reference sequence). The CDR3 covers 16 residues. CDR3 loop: CASSPGDRTYTGELFF. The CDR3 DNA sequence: TGTGCCAGCAGCCCCGGGGACAGGACTTACACCGGGGAGCTGTTTTTT.

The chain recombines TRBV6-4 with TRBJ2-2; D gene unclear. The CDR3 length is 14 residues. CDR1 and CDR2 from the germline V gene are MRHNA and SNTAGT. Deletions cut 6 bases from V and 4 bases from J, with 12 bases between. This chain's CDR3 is CASSVTESTGELFF. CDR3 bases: TGTGCCAGCAGCGTTACAGAATCCACCGGGGAGCTGTTTTTT.

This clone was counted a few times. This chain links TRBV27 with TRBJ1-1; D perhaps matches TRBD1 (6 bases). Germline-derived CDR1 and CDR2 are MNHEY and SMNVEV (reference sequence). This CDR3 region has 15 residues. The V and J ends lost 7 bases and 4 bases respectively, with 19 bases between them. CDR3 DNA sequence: TGTGCCAGCATTCGAATTACAGGGTGGGGCACTGAAGCTTTCTTT. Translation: CASIRITGWGTEAFF.

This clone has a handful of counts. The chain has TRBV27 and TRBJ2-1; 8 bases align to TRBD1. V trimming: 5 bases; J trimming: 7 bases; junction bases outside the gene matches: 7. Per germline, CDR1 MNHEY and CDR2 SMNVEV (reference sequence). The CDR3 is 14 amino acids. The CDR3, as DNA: TGTGCCAGCAGTGCCGACAGGGGATGGAATGAGCAGTTCTTC. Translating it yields CASSADRGWNEQFF.

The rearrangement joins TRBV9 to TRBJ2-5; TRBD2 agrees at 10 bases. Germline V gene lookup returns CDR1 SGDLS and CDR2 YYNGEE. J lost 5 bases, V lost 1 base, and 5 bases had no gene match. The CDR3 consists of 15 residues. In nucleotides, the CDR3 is TGTGCCAGCAGCGTAAGCGGGGGGGCCGGGGAGACCCAGTACTTC. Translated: CASSVSGGAGETQYF.

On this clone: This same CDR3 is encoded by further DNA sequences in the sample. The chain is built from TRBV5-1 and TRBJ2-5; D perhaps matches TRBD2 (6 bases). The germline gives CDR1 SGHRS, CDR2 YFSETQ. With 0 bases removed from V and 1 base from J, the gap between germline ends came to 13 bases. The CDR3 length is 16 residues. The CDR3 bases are TGCGCCAGCAGCTTGGGGTCAGGAGGGATCCAAGAGACCCAGTACTTC. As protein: CASSLGSGGIQETQYF. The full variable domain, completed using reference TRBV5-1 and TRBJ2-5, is KAGVTQTPRYLIKTRGQQVTLSCSPISGHRSVSWYQQTPGQGLQFLFEYFSETQRNKGNFPGRFSGRQFSNSRSEMNVSTLELGDSALYLCASSLGSGGIQETQYFGPGTRLLVL.

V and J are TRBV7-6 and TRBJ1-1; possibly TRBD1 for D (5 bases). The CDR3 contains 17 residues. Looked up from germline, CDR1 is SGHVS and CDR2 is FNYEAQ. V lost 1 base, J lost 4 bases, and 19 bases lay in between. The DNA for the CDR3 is TGTGCCAGCAGCTTAGTAGGTTGGGGGGGTAAGAGCACTGAAGCTTTCTTT. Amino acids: CASSLVGWGGKSTEAFF.

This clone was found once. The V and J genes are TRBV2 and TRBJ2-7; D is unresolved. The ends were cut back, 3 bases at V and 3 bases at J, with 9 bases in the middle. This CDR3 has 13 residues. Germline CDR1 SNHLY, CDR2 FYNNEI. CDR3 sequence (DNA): TGTGCCAGCAGTGATCTGCAGATCTACGAGCAGTACGTC. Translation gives CASSDLQIYEQYV.

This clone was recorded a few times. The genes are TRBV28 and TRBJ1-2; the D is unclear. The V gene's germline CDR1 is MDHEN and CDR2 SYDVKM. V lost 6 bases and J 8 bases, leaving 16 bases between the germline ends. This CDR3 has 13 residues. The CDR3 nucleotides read TGTGCCAGCAGGGAACCCAGGTCGTTGGGCTACACCTTC. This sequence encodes CASREPRSLGYTF.

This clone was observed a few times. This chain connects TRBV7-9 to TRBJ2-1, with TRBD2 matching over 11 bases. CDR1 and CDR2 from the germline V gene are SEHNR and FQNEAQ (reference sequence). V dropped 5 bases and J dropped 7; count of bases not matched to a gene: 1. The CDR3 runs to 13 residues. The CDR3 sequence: CASSRLAGNEQFF. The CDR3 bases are TGTGCCAGCAGCCGACTAGCGGGGAATGAGCAGTTCTTC.

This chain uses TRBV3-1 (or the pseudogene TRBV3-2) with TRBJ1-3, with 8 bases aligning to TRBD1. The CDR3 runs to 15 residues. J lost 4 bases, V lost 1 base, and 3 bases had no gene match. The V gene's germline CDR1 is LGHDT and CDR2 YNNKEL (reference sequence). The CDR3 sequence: CASSQAGGKGNTIYF. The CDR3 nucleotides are TGTGCCAGCAGCCAAGCAGGGGGCAAGGGAAACACCATATATTTT.

For the CDR3, the DNA is TGTGCCACCAGTGGGACCGGGACACCCCGCAATCAGCCCCAGCATTTT. It encodes CATSGTGTPRNQPQHF. V usage is TRBV24-1 and J usage is TRBJ1-5; weak D call: TRBD1 (6 bases). The V end lost 5 bases, the J end lost 2 bases, and 15 bases lay between the germline ends. The CDR3 consists of 16 residues. From germline, CDR1 is KGHDR and CDR2 SFDVKD.

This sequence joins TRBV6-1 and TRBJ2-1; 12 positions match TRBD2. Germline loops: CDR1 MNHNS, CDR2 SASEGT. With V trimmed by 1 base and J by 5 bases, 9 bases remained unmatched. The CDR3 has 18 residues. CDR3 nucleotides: TGTGCCAGCAGTGAAGACGCTAGCGGGGGGGGTTATGACAATGAGCAGTTCTTC. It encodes CASSEDASGGGYDNEQFF.

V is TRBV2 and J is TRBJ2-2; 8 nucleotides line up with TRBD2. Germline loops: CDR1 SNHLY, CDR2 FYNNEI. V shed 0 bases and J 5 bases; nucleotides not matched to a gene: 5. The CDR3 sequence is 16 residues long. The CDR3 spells CASSEAGGGWTGELFF. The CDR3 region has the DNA TGTGCCAGCAGTGAAGCTGGCGGGGGGTGGACCGGGGAGCTGTTTTTT.

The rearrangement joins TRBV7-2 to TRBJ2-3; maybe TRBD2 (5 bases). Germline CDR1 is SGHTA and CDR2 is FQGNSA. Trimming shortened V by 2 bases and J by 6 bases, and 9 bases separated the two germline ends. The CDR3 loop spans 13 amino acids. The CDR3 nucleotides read TGTGCCAGCAGCTTAAGAGGGTCCGATACGCAGTATTTT. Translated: CASSLRGSDTQYF.

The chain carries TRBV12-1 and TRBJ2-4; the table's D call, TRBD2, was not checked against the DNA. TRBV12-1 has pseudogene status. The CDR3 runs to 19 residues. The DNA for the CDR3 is TGTGCCAGCAGCCCCGTGGGTAGCGGGGGGCCACTAGCCAAAAACATTCAGTACTTC. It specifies CASSPVGSGGPLAKNIQYF.

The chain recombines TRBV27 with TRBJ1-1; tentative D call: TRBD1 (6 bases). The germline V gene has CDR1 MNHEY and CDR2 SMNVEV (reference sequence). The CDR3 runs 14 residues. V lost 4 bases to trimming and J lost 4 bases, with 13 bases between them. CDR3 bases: TGTGCCAGCAGTTGGGGGCTGGGGGTCACTGAAGCTTTCTTT. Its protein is CASSWGLGVTEAFF.